Reported below is one T cell receptor (beta chain). Two negative PCRs, clearance, or symptom resolution characterized the recovered Cohort 3 donors. This sample is part of a study of blood T cell repertoires in COVID-19. The assay was immunoSEQ multiplex PCR, and TCRdb's table has in-frame clones only and misses some. The repertoire consists of fewer than 350,000 clones, with 75% to 90% occurring once and the leading ten covering 5% to 5.5%. The germline V gene encodes CDR1 LGHNT and CDR2 FRNRAP. J lost 3 bases, V lost 5 bases, and 6 bases had no gene match. The CDR3 contains 16 residues. Sequencing was performed on PBMCs or T cells enriched from blood (not recorded which). The sequence derives from a man aged 55 to 70 who had recovered from COVID-19. This rearrangement joins TRBV12-5 to TRBJ1-3; 11 bases line up with TRBD1. As DNA, the CDR3 is TGTGCTAGTGGTCCCGGGACAGGGGGATTTGGAAACACCATATATTTT. Protein product: CASGPGTGGFGNTIYF.